The present entry profiles one T cell receptor (beta chain) with its context. The sample belongs to a study of blood T cells in healthy people across ages. Next came a second PCR, run for roughly 7 to 12 cycles, which used a sample-barcoded 5' primer along with a J-beta primer mix. MiXCR, run by TCRdb on the 5' RACE reads, gives a single entry per CDR3 protein. The sample holds roughly 800,000 distinct CDR3 sequences; 53% are singletons and the top ten take about 42%. CDR3 length: 18 residues. Per germline, CDR1 DFQATT and CDR2 SNEGSKA (reference sequence). V was cut by 3 bases and J by 5 bases, with 28 bases left in between.

The chain couples TRBV20-1 to TRBJ1-2, with a weak D call TRBD1 (5 bases). Sequences were obtained from blood. This sequence originates from a man of 80 years or more in good health. The CDR3 sequence: CSASPSRDSREAGYGYTF. CDR3 sequence (DNA): TGCAGTGCTAGTCCAAGCCGGGACTCCAGGGAGGCGGGGTATGGCTACACCTTC.